The 32 T cell receptor beta chains presented below share a single source sample, sequenced in a study of cytomegalovirus exposure and HLA in healthy donors. It was with 60 Vbeta and 13 Jbeta primers that the PCR ran. TCRdb keeps only in-frame clones here, not all; method: immunoSEQ multiplex PCR. The data contain under 150,000 clones, around 70% of them seen just once; the ten biggest clones take up over 1.5%. Specimen: PBMCs. The receptors were sampled from a young woman in good health and CMV-seronegative.

This clone has just a few counts. V and J are TRBV7-2 and TRBJ2-7, with 7 bases matching TRBD1. Per the germline V gene, CDR1 is SGHTA and CDR2 is FQGNSA. V lost 5 bases, J lost 3 bases, and 4 bases stayed unmatched. This CDR3 spans 13 amino acids. The chain's CDR3 is CASSRGTVYEQYF. CDR3 nucleotides: TGTGCCAGCAGCCGTGGGACAGTCTACGAGCAGTACTTC. Full variable domain (outside the CDR3, taken from reference TRBV7-2 and TRBJ2-7): GAGVSQSPSNKVTEKGKDVELRCDPISGHTALYWYRQSLGQGLEFLIYFQGNSAPDKSGLPSDRFSAERTGGSVSTLTIQRTQQEDSAVYLCASSRGTVYEQYFGPGTRLTVT.

This chain uses TRBV29-1 with TRBJ2-3; TRBD2 might be the D (6 bases). The CDR3 has 12 amino acids. Trimming shortened V by 6 bases and J by 6 bases, and 13 bases separated the two germline ends. CDR1 SQVTM and CDR2 ANQGSEA come from the germline V gene. Written as DNA, the CDR3 is TGCAGCGTCGCCCCTAGCGCTGATACGCAGTATTTT. Protein sequence: CSVAPSADTQYF.

This chain connects TRBV19 to TRBJ1-1, with a tentative D call TRBD1 (5 bases). V lost 5 bases and J lost 1, with 17 bases in between. Looked up from germline, CDR1 is LNHDA and CDR2 is SQIVND (reference sequence). This CDR3 spans 16 amino acids. For the CDR3, the DNA is TGTGCCAGTAGTGAAAACCCCTTAGGGGCGAACACTGAAGCTTTCTTT. It encodes CASSENPLGANTEAFF.

The rearrangement links TRBV14 to TRBJ1-2; the D gene is possibly TRBD1 (5 bases). Germline CDR1 reads SGHDN; CDR2 reads FVKESK. Between the trimmed V and J ends, which lost 4 bases and 2 bases, there was a span of 17 bases. This CDR3 has 16 residues. This CDR3 is CASSPLGQTVNYGYTF. DNA for the CDR3: TGTGCCAGCAGCCCGCTCGGGCAGACAGTAAACTATGGCTACACCTTC.

The V and J genes are TRBV11-1 and TRBJ1-5, with TRBD1 matching 8 bases. The germline V gene has CDR1 SGHAT and CDR2 FQDESV (reference sequence). Losses at the gene ends were 3 bases for V and 8 bases for J; bases not matched to a gene: 12. The length of the CDR3 is 16 residues. CDR3 bases: TGTGCCAGCAGCTTGGGGAATCAGGGGGCCCACGAGCCCCAGCATTTT. Translated: CASSLGNQGAHEPQHF.

V and J are TRBV4-1 and TRBJ2-7, with 8 bases lining up with TRBD1. The J segment lost 2 bases and the V segment lost 4 bases, leaving 4 bases of the junction unmatched. The CDR3 has 14 amino acids. Looked up from germline, CDR1 is MGHRA and CDR2 is YSYEKL. The CDR3 coding sequence is TGCGCCAGCAGCCGACAGGGGTTAACCTACGAGCAGTACTTC. Residues: CASSRQGLTYEQYF.

This clone was detected only a few times. The gene calls are TRBV2 and TRBJ2-1; tentative D call: TRBD2 (5 bases). CDR1 is SNHLY and CDR2 is FYNNEI in the germline V gene. The V end lost 3 bases, the J end lost 6 bases, and 12 bases lay between the germline ends. This CDR3 is 14 amino acids long. In DNA, the CDR3 is TGTGCCAGCAGTGAGACGACTATCAGCAATGAGCAGTTCTTC. Protein sequence: CASSETTISNEQFF. Together with reference TRBV2 and TRBJ2-1, the CDR3 gives the full variable domain: EPEVTQTPSHQVTQMGQEVILRCVPISNHLYFYWYRQILGQKVEFLVSFYNNEISEKSEIFDDQFSVERPDGSNFTLKIRSTKLEDSAMYFCASSETTISNEQFFGPGTRLTVL.

This clone was picked up a small number of times. CDR3 region: CASRDDRLGYTF. The CDR3 nucleotides are TGTGCCAGCAGGGACGACAGGCTAGGCTACACCTTC. J is TRBJ1-2 and V is TRBV6-5; TRBD1 might be the D (6 bases). Germline assignment: CDR1 MNHEY and CDR2 SVGAGI. Trimming left V 6 bases short and J 8 bases short, with 13 bases between. CDR3 length: 12 residues.

The gene calls are TRBV19 and TRBJ2-3, with 10 bases identical to TRBD1. V lost 5 bases to trimming and J lost 2 bases; unmatched junction nucleotides: 7. CDR1 LNHDA and CDR2 SQIVND come from the germline V gene (reference sequence). The CDR3 extends over 16 amino acids. Here the CDR3 reads CASSSRDRGNTDTQYF. DNA of the CDR3: TGTGCCAGTAGTTCGCGGGACAGGGGAAACACAGATACGCAGTATTTT.

V is TRBV5-1 and J is TRBJ2-1, with a possible D match to TRBD1 (5 bases). Trimming left V 0 bases short and J 6 bases short, with 13 bases between. Germline V CDR1 and CDR2: SGHRS, YFSETQ. The CDR3 is made up of 15 amino acids. CDR3 nucleotides: TGCGCCAGCAGCTTGGGGACAAACGAGTTCAATGAGCAGTTCTTC. The encoded protein is CASSLGTNEFNEQFF.

V and J are TRBV2 and TRBJ1-4; a possible D gene is TRBD1 (5 bases). The germline CDR1 and CDR2 sequences are SNHLY and FYNNEI. V lost 4 bases and J lost 4, with 10 bases in between. The CDR3 contains 14 residues. DNA for the CDR3: TGTGCCAGCAGTGGGCAGGGCGGTAATGAAAAACTGTTTTTT. Its protein is CASSGQGGNEKLFF.

V gene TRBV7-6 combines with J gene TRBJ1-1; TRBD1 matches at 11 bases. Losses at the gene ends were 2 bases for V and 4 bases for J; bases not matched to a gene: 6. CDR3 length: 16 amino acids. The germline gives CDR1 SGHVS, CDR2 FNYEAQ. For the CDR3, the DNA is TGTGCCAGCAGCTTACTAGGGGGGACAGGGGGCACTGAAGCTTTCTTT. Its protein is CASSLLGGTGGTEAFF.

The rearrangement joins TRBV6-6 to TRBJ2-6; D remains unclear. V was pared by 7 bases and J by 4 bases, with 5 bases between. The germline gives CDR1 MNHNY, CDR2 SVGAGI (reference sequence). This CDR3 spans 12 amino acids. The CDR3 nucleotides read TGTGCCAGCACCTTCGGGGCCAACGTCCTGACTTTC. It encodes CASTFGANVLTF.

This clone came up once. The gene calls are TRBV2 and TRBJ2-7; 9 bases fit TRBD2. The V gene's germline CDR1 is SNHLY and CDR2 FYNNEI. J was trimmed by 6 bases and V by 7 bases; bases with no gene match: 13. There are 15 residues in the CDR3. The CDR3 spells CASIPYPGLAIEQYF. Here the CDR3 DNA reads TGTGCCAGCATTCCCTACCCGGGACTAGCAATCGAGCAGTACTTC.

The chain joins TRBV5-1 to TRBJ2-7; TRBD1 matches at 8 bases. In germline, CDR1 is SGHRS, CDR2 YFSETQ. This CDR3 spans 13 amino acids. V lost 5 bases and J lost 0; bases outside the gene matches: 1. The CDR3 region has the DNA TGCGCCAGCAGAGGGACAGGCTCCTACGAGCAGTACTTC. Protein sequence: CASRGTGSYEQYF.

With regard to this clone: The CDR3 carries no conserved terminal phenylalanine or tryptophan, so it likely arises from a read error. The chain has TRBV6-5 and TRBJ1-2; TRBD1 is a possible D gene (6 bases). This CDR3 has 14 residues. V was shortened by 6 bases and J by 4 bases, with 15 bases between the two germline ends. Germline V gene sequence: CDR1 MNHEY, CDR2 SVGAGI. The CDR3 coding sequence is TGTGCCAGCAGAACGGACAGAGAGGGCTATGGCTACACCGTC. This sequence encodes CASRTDREGYGYTV.

Comments on this clone: One junction end disagrees with the germline gene, perhaps due to a read error. This rearrangement joins TRBV27 to TRBJ1-6; maybe TRBD1 (6 bases). The CDR3 has 15 residues. Germline assignment: CDR1 MNHEY and CDR2 SMNVEV (reference sequence). The CDR3 reads CASSLSPAFGKGVIF. CDR3 DNA sequence: TGTGCCAGCAGTTTATCGCCAGCATTTGGAAAGGGGGTGATATTT.

This chain connects TRBV15 to TRBJ1-5; a possible D gene is TRBD1 (6 bases). The CDR3 spans 17 residues. The V and J ends lost 1 base and 4 bases respectively, with 17 bases between them. Germline V CDR1 and CDR2: LNHNV, YYDKDF (reference sequence). The CDR3 region has the DNA TGTGCCACCAGCAGAGGTCTAGACAGGTATCAAAATCAGCCCCAGCATTTT. It specifies CATSRGLDRYQNQPQHF.

A single count supports this clone. This chain joins TRBV2 and TRBJ2-7; TRBD1 might be the D (5 bases). Trimming removed 7 bases from V and 1 base from J, with 8 bases in between. The CDR3 is made up of 12 amino acids. CDR1 SNHLY and CDR2 FYNNEI come from the germline V gene. This CDR3 reads CASMGQSYEQYF. CDR3 nucleotide sequence: TGTGCCAGCATGGGGCAGTCCTACGAGCAGTACTTC.

This clone has a single count. The rearrangement links TRBV27 to TRBJ1-2; the D gene is possibly TRBD1 (5 bases). The CDR3 extends over 17 amino acids. Germline lookup yields CDR1 MNHEY and CDR2 SMNVEV (reference sequence). The V and J ends lost 7 bases and 3 bases respectively, with 24 bases between them. The chain's CDR3 is CASNSRGVSRFDYGYTF. CDR3 coding DNA: TGTGCCAGCAACTCCCGGGGGGTATCCCGCTTTGACTATGGCTACACCTTC.

This clone was detected a few times. V gene TRBV2 combines with J gene TRBJ2-5; 11 nucleotides match TRBD1. Germline V gene sequence: CDR1 SNHLY, CDR2 FYNNEI. Trimming took 4 bases from V and 5 from J; bases not matched to a gene: 6. CDR3 length: 15 amino acids. In DNA form, the CDR3 reads TGTGCCAGCAGTGCGGACAGGGGGCAGGGGGAGACCCAGTACTTC. This gives the protein CASSADRGQGETQYF.

The chain uses TRBV9 and TRBJ2-7; a weak D match, TRBD2 (6 bases). The CDR3 extends over 13 amino acids. Germline CDR1 SGDLS, CDR2 YYNGEE. The V gene lost 4 bases and the J gene lost 0 bases, with 8 bases spanning the gap. CDR3 sequence: CASSPGSSYEQYF. CDR3 in DNA: TGTGCCAGCAGCCCCGGGAGCTCCTACGAGCAGTACTTC.

This clone was seen once. This chain connects TRBV30 to TRBJ2-7, with 7 bases aligning to TRBD1. V was pared by 1 base and J by 4 bases, with 1 base of the junction left unmatched. CDR1 and CDR2 from the germline V gene are GTSNPN and SVGIG (reference sequence). This CDR3 is 12 amino acids long. The CDR3 reads CAWSGQGYEQYF. CDR3 nucleotides: TGTGCCTGGAGTGGACAGGGTTACGAGCAGTACTTC.

This clone was detected once. The chain joins TRBV5-6 to TRBJ2-7; the D gene is possibly TRBD1 (6 bases). This CDR3 spans 15 amino acids. V lost 0 bases and J lost 5, with 15 bases in between. Germline V gives CDR1 SGHDT, CDR2 YYEEEE. The CDR3 here is CASSLGNTGSHEQYF. CDR3 sequence (DNA): TGTGCCAGCAGCTTGGGAAATACAGGGAGCCACGAGCAGTACTTC.

This clone was seen a few times. The chain couples TRBV5-4 to TRBJ2-5, with 7 bases that match TRBD2. J was trimmed by 3 bases and V by 3 bases; bases with no gene match: 11. Germline-derived CDR1 and CDR2 are SGHNT and YYREEE (reference sequence). This CDR3 has 16 residues. In nucleotides, the CDR3 is TGTGCCAGCAGCTCAACACGGGGGGAGCCAGAAGAGACCCAGTACTTC. Translation: CASSSTRGEPEETQYF.

Remarks on this clone: Likely a read error: the CDR3 ends without its conserved phenylalanine or tryptophan. The chain employs TRBV27 and TRBJ2-2; D is undetermined. Germline V lookup: CDR1 MNHEY, CDR2 SMNVEV (reference sequence). The CDR3 loop spans 13 amino acids. V lost 5 bases and J lost 4, with 8 bases in between. Here the CDR3 reads CASSHMATGELFV. As DNA, the CDR3 is TGTGCCAGCAGTCATATGGCCACCGGGGAGCTGTTTGTT.

As DNA, the CDR3 is TGTGCCAGCAGCGGGGGGACTAGCGGCGGGGAGCTGTTTTTT. Its protein product is CASSGGTSGGELFF. The chain combines TRBV7-8 with TRBJ2-2, with TRBD2 identical over 11 bases. This CDR3 has 14 amino acids. Germline V lookup: CDR1 SGHVS, CDR2 FQNEAQ. J was trimmed by 7 bases and V by 5 bases; bases with no gene match: 3.

This sequence joins TRBV15 and TRBJ2-5; tentatively, D is TRBD2 (7 bases). Germline-derived CDR1 and CDR2 are LNHNV and YYDKDF (reference sequence). This CDR3 is built from 16 residues. Trimming pared 8 bases from V and 3 bases from J, leaving 22 bases between. The CDR3 DNA reads TGTGCCACCGATCCAGGGGAAAGCGGGGTTGAAGAGACCCAGTACTTC. As protein: CATDPGESGVEETQYF.

The CDR3 here is CASSLGNGFKGYTF. CDR3 nucleotide sequence: TGTGCCAGCAGCTTGGGAAACGGTTTCAAGGGCTACACCTTC. This chain connects TRBV5-4 to TRBJ1-2; D gene uncertain. This CDR3 contains 14 residues. Per the germline V gene, CDR1 is SGHNT and CDR2 is YYREEE (reference sequence). V was shortened by 0 bases and J by 8 bases, with 14 bases between the two germline ends.

This clone was picked up one time. The chain joins TRBV28 to TRBJ1-1, with a tentative D call TRBD1 (5 bases). V shed 4 bases and J shed 0 bases, with 12 bases lying between them. The CDR3 extends over 15 amino acids. The germline gives CDR1 MDHEN, CDR2 SYDVKM. The CDR3 region is CASSSPGFMNTEAFF. For the CDR3, the DNA is TGTGCCAGCAGTTCTCCAGGGTTTATGAACACTGAAGCTTTCTTT.

This chain connects TRBV28 to TRBJ1-3; 7 positions match TRBD1. This CDR3 has 16 residues. V was pared by 6 bases and J by 0 bases, with 8 bases of the junction left unmatched. Germline assignment: CDR1 MDHEN and CDR2 SYDVKM. CDR3 sequence (DNA): TGTGCCAGCAGCCGGGGACAGCCGAGCTCTGGAAACACCATATATTTT. Amino acids: CASSRGQPSSGNTIYF.

This clone was observed a handful of times. The rearrangement joins TRBV12-5 to TRBJ2-7, with a weak D call TRBD2 (5 bases). This CDR3 spans 13 amino acids. The ends were cut back, 6 bases at V and 3 bases at J, with 12 bases in the middle. Germline loops: CDR1 LGHNT, CDR2 FRNRAP. As DNA, the CDR3 is TGTGCTAGTGGGCGGACTGGAAGCTACGAGCAGTACTTC. Amino acids: CASGRTGSYEQYF.